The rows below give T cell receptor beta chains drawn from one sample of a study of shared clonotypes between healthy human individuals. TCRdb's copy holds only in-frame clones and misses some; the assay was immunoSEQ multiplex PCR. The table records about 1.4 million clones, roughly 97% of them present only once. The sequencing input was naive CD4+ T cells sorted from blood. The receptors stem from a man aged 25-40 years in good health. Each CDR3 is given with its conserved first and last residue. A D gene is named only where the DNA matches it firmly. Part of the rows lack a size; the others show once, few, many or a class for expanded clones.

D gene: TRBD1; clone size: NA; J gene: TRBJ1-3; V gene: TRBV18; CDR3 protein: CASSPRTGGNTIYF; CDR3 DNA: TGTGCCAGCTCACCACGGACAGGGGGAAACACCATATATTTT
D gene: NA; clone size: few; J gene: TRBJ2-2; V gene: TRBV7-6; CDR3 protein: CASRNSGELFF; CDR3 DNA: TGTGCCAGCAGAAACTCCGGGGAGCTGTTTTTT
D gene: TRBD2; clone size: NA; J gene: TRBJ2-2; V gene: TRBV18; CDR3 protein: CASSPGPGGNTGELFF; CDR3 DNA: TGTGCCAGCTCACCCGGACCGGGGGGAAACACCGGGGAGCTGTTTTTT
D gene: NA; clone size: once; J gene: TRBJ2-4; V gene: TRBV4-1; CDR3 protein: CASSQATGWDIQYF; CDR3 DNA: TGCGCCAGCAGCCAAGCCACAGGGTGGGACATTCAGTACTTC
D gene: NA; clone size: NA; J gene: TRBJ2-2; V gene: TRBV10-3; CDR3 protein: CAISATGNTGELFF; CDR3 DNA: TGTGCCATCAGTGCAACAGGGAACACCGGGGAGCTGTTTTTT
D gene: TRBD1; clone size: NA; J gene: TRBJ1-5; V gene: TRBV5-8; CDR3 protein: CASSFYSAPRDRVRQEPQHF; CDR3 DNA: TGTGCCAGCAGCTTCTACTCTGCCCCTCGGGACAGGGTCAGGCAGGAGCCCCAGCATTTT
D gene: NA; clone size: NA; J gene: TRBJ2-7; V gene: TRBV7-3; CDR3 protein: CASSPSGTPSNEQYF; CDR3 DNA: TGTGCCAGCAGCCCCTCCGGGACTCCAAGTAACGAGCAGTACTTC
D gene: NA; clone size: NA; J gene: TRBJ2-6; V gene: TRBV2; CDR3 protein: CASTGTANSGANVLTF; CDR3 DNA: TGTGCCTCTACCGGGACGGCCAACTCTGGGGCCAACGTCCTGACTTTC
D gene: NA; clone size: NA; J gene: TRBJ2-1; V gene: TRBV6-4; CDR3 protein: CASSLRASYNEQFF; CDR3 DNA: TGTGCCAGCAGCCTCAGAGCCTCCTACAATGAGCAGTTCTTC
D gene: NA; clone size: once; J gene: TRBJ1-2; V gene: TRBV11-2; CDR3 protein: CASSRGRLDNGYTF; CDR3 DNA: TGTGCCAGCAGCCGAGGACGGCTAGACAATGGCTACACCTTC
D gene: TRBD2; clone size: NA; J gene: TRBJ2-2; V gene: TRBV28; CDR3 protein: CASSDSGLAGENTGELFF; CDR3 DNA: TGTGCCAGCAGTGACTCGGGACTAGCGGGGGAAAACACCGGGGAGCTGTTTTTT
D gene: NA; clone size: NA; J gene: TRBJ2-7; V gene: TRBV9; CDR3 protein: CASSPSAGAFYEQYF; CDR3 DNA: TGTGCCAGCAGCCCATCGGCGGGGGCGTTCTACGAGCAGTACTTC
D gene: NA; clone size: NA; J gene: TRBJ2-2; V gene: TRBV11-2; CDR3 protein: CASSLEWGGGELFF; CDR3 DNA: TGTGCCAGCAGCTTAGAATGGGGTGGCGGGGAGCTGTTTTTT
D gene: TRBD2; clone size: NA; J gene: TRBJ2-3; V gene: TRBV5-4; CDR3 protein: CASRPGTSGKTDTQYF; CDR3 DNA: TGTGCCAGCAGGCCCGGGACTAGCGGAAAAACAGATACGCAGTATTTT
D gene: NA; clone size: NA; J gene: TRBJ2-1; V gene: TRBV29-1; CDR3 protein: CSVAQRGNEQFF; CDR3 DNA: TGCAGCGTTGCTCAGAGGGGGAATGAGCAGTTCTTC
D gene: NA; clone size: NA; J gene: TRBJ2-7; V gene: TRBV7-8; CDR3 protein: CASSPIRFAYEQYF; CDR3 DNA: TGTGCCAGCAGCCCCATTCGATTCGCCTACGAGCAGTACTTC
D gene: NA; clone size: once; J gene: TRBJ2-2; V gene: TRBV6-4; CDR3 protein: CASSDLVWTGELFF; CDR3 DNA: TGTGCCAGCAGTGATTTGGTGTGGACCGGGGAGCTGTTTTTT
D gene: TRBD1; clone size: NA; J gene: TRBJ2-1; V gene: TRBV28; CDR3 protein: CASSLGQGQYHEQFF; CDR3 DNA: TGTGCCAGCAGTTTAGGACAGGGTCAGTATCATGAGCAGTTCTTC
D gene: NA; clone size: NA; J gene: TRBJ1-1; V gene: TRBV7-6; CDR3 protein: CASSPGGVLTEAFF; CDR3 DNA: TGTGCCAGCAGCCCCGGAGGGGTCCTCACTGAAGCTTTCTTT
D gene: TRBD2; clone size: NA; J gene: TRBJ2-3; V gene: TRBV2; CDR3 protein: CASSLEPGLAGRAGTQYF; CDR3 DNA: TGTGCCAGCAGTTTAGAACCGGGACTAGCGGGGAGGGCCGGTACGCAGTATTTT
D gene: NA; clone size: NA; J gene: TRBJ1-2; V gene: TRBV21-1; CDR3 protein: CASSTPSGAGYTF; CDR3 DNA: TGTGCCAGCAGCACCCCGTCGGGGGCTGGCTACACCTTC
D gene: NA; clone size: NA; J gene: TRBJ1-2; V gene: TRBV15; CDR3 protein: CATSRPDSGSTRGGYTF; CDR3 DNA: TGTGCCACCAGCAGACCTGACTCCGGCTCCACCCGAGGCGGCTACACCTTC
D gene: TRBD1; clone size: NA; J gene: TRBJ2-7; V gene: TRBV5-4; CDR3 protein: CASGRRDRAYEQYF; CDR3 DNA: TGTGCCAGCGGACGCCGGGACAGAGCCTACGAGCAGTACTTC
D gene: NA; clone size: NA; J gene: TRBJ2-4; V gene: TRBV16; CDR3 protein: CASSQTSQNIQYF; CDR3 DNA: TGTGCCAGCAGCCAAACCAGCCAAAACATTCAGTACTTC
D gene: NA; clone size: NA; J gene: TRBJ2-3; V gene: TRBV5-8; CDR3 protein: CASSVFLALPGADTQYF; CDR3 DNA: TGTGCCAGCAGCGTATTCCTAGCTCTCCCTGGCGCAGATACGCAGTATTTT
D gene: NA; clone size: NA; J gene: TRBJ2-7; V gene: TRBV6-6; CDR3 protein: CASSTDGNPSYEQYF; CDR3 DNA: TGTGCCAGCAGCACCGACGGGAATCCATCCTACGAGCAGTACTTC
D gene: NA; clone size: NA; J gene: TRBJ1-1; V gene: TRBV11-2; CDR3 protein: CASSSLDGAITEAFF; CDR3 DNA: TGTGCCAGCAGCTCTTTGGACGGGGCGATCACTGAAGCTTTCTTT
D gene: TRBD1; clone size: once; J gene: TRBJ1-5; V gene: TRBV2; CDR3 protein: CASSGQGAGRSNQPQHF; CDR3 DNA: TGTGCCAGCAGTGGTCAGGGGGCGGGTAGGAGCAATCAGCCCCAGCATTTT
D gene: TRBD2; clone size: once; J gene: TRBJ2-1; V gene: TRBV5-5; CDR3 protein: CASSYLSGTVSYNEQFF; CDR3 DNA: TGTGCCAGCAGTTACCTTAGCGGGACGGTATCCTACAATGAGCAGTTCTTC
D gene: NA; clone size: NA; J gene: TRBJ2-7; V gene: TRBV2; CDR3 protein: CASKEFKDSYEQYF; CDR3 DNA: TGTGCCAGCAAGGAGTTCAAGGACTCCTACGAGCAGTACTTC
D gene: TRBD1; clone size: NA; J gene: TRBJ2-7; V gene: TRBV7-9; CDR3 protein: CASSKTGGNLKNSYEQYF; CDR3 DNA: TGTGCCAGCAGCAAAACAGGGGGGAACCTAAAAAACTCCTACGAGCAGTACTTC
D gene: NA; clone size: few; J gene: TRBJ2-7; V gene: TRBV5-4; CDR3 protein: CASSLGLTGDEQYF; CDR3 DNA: TGTGCCAGCAGCTTAGGACTAACGGGCGACGAGCAGTACTTC
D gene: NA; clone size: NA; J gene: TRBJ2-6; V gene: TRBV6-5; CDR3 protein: CASRASFGANVLTF; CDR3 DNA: TGTGCCAGCAGGGCCTCCTTTGGGGCCAACGTCCTGACTTTC
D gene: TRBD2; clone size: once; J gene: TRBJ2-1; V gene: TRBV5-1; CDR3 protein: CASSPRLAGGPGNEQFF; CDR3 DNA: TGCGCCAGCAGCCCTCGACTAGCGGGAGGGCCTGGGAATGAGCAGTTCTTC
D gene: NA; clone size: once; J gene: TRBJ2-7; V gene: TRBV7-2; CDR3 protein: CASSWTQSYEQYF; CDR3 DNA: TGTGCCAGCAGCTGGACACAATCCTACGAGCAGTACTTC
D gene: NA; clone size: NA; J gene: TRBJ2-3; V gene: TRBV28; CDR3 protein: CASSSLGVLVTDTQYF; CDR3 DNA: TGTGCCAGCAGTTCACTAGGGGTTTTGGTCACAGATACGCAGTATTTT
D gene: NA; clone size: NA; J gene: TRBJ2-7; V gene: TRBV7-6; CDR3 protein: CASSLAGLALIPYEQYF; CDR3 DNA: TGTGCCAGCAGCTTAGCCGGCCTAGCACTAATACCCTACGAGCAGTACTTC
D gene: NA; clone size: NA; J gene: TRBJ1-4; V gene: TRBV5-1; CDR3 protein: CASSLGSHNEKLFF; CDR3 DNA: TGCGCCAGCAGCTTGGGGAGCCATAATGAAAAACTGTTTTTT
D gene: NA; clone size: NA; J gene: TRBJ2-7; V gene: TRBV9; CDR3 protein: CASSVGPGSYEQYF; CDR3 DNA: TGTGCCAGCAGCGTAGGGCCGGGCAGCTACGAGCAGTACTTC
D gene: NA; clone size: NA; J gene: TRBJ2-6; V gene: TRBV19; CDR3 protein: CASSFRTGANVLTF; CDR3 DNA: TGTGCCAGTAGTTTTAGGACTGGGGCCAACGTCCTGACTTTC
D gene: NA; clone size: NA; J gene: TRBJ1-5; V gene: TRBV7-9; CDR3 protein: CASSLAGHSENQPQHF; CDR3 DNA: TGTGCCAGCAGCTTAGCGGGGCATTCGGAGAATCAGCCCCAGCATTTT
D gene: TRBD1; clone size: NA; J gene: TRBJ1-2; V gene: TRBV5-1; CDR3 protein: CASSLGDRMNYGYTF; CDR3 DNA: TGCGCCAGCAGCTTGGGGGACAGGATGAACTATGGCTACACCTTC
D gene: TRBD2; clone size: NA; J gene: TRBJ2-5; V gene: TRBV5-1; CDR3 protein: CASSSGLAKETQYF; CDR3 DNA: TGCGCCAGCAGCTCGGGACTAGCGAAAGAGACCCAGTACTTC
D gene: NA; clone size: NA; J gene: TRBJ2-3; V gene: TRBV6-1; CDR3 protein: CASTLSASSQYF; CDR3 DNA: TGTGCCAGCACTCTTAGCGCTTCCTCGCAGTATTTT
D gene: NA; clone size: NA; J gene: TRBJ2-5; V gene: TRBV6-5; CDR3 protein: CASSLHGRETQYF; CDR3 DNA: TGTGCCAGCAGTCTACACGGACGGGAGACCCAGTACTTC
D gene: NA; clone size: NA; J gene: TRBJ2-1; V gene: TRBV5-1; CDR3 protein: CASTQAPEGNPEQFF; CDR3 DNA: TGCGCCAGCACCCAGGCCCCCGAAGGGAACCCTGAGCAGTTCTTC
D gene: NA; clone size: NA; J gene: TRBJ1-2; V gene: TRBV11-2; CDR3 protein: CASSLAGGYTF; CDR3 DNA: TGTGCCAGCAGCTTAGCCGGTGGCTACACCTTC
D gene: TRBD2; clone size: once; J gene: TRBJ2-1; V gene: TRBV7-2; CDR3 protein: CASSLGLAGLYYNEQFF; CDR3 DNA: TGTGCCAGCAGCTTAGGACTAGCGGGTCTCTACTACAATGAGCAGTTCTTC
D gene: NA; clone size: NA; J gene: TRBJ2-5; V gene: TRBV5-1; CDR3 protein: CASTQEGTGGETQYF; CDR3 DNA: TGCGCCAGCACGCAGGAGGGAACAGGCGGGGAGACCCAGTACTTC
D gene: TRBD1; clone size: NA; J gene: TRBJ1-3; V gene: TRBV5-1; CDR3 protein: CASSLGPRQGPLSGNTIYF; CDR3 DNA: TGCGCCAGCAGCTTGGGCCCGAGACAGGGTCCCCTCTCTGGAAACACCATATATTTT
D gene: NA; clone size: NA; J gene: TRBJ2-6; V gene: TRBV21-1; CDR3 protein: CAAMGCRAGANVLTF; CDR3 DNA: TGTGCCGCGATGGGGTGCAGGGCAGGGGCCAACGTCCTGACTTTC
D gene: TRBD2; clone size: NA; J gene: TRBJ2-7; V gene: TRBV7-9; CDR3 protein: CASSLLAGPYEQYF; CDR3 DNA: TGTGCCAGCAGCTTGCTAGCGGGACCTTACGAGCAGTACTTC
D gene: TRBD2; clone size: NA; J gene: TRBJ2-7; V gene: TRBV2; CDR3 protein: CASRVAGGREQYF; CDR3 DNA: TGTGCCAGCAGGGTAGCGGGAGGGCGCGAGCAGTACTTC
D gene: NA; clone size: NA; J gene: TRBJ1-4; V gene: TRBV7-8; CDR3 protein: CASRKDSQNEKLFF; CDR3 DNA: TGTGCCAGCAGGAAAGACAGCCAGAATGAAAAACTGTTTTTT
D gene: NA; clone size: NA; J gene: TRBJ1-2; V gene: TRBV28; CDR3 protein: CASRSDSLYGYTF; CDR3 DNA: TGTGCCAGCAGGTCTGACAGCCTCTATGGCTACACCTTC
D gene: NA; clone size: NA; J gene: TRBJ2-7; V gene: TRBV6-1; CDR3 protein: CASSEGGLRWGEQYF; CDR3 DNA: TGTGCCAGCAGTGAAGGGGGACTCCGTTGGGGCGAGCAGTACTTC
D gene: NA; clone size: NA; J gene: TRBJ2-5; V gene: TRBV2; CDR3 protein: CASSNRLEETQYF; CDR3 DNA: TGTGCCAGCAGCAACAGGCTCGAGGAGACCCAGTACTTC
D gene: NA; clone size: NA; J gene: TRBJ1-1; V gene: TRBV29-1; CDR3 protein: CSVDRPGADTEAFF; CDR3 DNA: TGCAGCGTTGATCGTCCAGGGGCGGACACTGAAGCTTTCTTT